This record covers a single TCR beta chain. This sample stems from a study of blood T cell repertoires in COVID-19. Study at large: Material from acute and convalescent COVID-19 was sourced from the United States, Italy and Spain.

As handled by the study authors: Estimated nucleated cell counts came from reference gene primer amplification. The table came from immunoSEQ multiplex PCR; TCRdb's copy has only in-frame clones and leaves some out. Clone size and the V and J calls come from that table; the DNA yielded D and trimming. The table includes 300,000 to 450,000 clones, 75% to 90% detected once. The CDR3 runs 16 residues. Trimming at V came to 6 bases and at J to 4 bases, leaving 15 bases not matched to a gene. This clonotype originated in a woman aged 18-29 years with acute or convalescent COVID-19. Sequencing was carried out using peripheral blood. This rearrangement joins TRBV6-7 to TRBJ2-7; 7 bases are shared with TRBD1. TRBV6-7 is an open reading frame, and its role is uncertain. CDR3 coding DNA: TGTGCCAGCAGGGAACCCTCCGGGACAGTAGATTACGAGCAGTACTTC. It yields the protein CASREPSGTVDYEQYF.